A selection of T cell receptor beta chains follows, all from one sample in a study of identical twins. TCRdb passed the 5' RACE reads through MiXCR, listing each CDR3 protein once. The sample yields about 450,000 distinct CDR3 sequences, less than 20% seen once. Sequencing input: naive T cells sorted from blood. The receptors here all came from a man aged 50 to 60 in good health. Both conserved end residues are part of each CDR3. Each record gives: V gene, D gene, clone size, J gene, CDR3 DNA, CDR3 protein. A D gene is named only where the DNA matches it firmly. A row's size may be missing; if present it is once, few, many or a size class.

>TRBV14|NA|NA|TRBJ2-5
TGTGCCAGCAGCCATCTGAACGGACCCCAAGAGACCCAGTACTTC
CASSHLNGPQETQYF
>TRBV5-1|TRBD1|NA|TRBJ1-1
TGCGCCAGCACCAGGACAGGGACGAACACTGAAGCTTTCTTT
CASTRTGTNTEAFF
>TRBV20-1|NA|many|TRBJ2-3
TGCAGTGCTAGGGGCGCGCGGGGGCGCACAGATACGCAGTATTTT
CSARGARGRTDTQYF
>TRBV10-3|TRBD2|NA|TRBJ2-1
TGTGCCATCAGTGAGGACGCTAGCGGGAGAAATGAGCAGTTCTTC
CAISEDASGRNEQFF
>TRBV5-6|NA|few|TRBJ2-5
TGTGCCAGCAGCTATGGTCTTACAGGCCAAGAGACCCAGTACTTC
CASSYGLTGQETQYF
>TRBV12-3/TRBV12-4|NA|many|TRBJ2-4
TGTGCCAGCAGCCCCCTACCCTTTGCCAAAAACATTCAGTACTTC
CASSPLPFAKNIQYF
>TRBV4-3|NA|NA|TRBJ2-1
TGCGCCAGCAGCCAAGAAGGACGCAGCCTCAATGAGCAGTTCTTC
CASSQEGRSLNEQFF
>TRBV5-1|TRBD1|few|TRBJ2-7
TGCGCCAGCAGCGAACGGACAGGGGCGTCCTACGAGCAGTACTTC
CASSERTGASYEQYF
>TRBV5-1|TRBD2|many|TRBJ2-1
TGCGCCAGCAGCTTGGATCTAGCGGCACCTTACAATGAGCAGTTCTTC
CASSLDLAAPYNEQFF
>TRBV4-1|NA|few|TRBJ2-2
TGCGCCAGCAGCCAAGGGTCTGCAGGGGTTGAGAACACCGGGGAGCTGTTTTTT
CASSQGSAGVENTGELFF
>TRBV6-5|NA|NA|TRBJ2-3
TGTGCCAGCAGTTACTCGAGGGATACCACAGATACGCAGTATTTT
CASSYSRDTTDTQYF
>TRBV5-1|TRBD2|NA|TRBJ2-2
TGCGCCAGCAGCGAAGTAGCGGGGGTCACCGGGGAGCTGTTTTTT
CASSEVAGVTGELFF
>TRBV2|NA|NA|TRBJ2-2
TGTGCCAGCTCTCGCGGCCCCGCGAACACCGGGGAGCTGTTTTTT
CASSRGPANTGELFF
>TRBV6-5|NA|few|TRBJ2-3
TGTGCCAGCAGTTACTCCCCGTCTACTAGCACAGATACGCAGTATTTT
CASSYSPSTSTDTQYF
>TRBV12-3/TRBV12-4|NA|few|TRBJ2-4
TGTGCCAGCAGTACCGGGACAATGATCAACATTCAGTACTTC
CASSTGTMINIQYF
>TRBV7-9|NA|NA|TRBJ2-7
TGTGCCAGCAGCTTGCTAGTCGTCGAGCAGTACTTC
CASSLLVVEQYF
>TRBV7-2|TRBD1|few|TRBJ2-3
TGTGCCAGCTTACGGGACAGGAGCACAGATACGCAGTATTTT
CASLRDRSTDTQYF
>TRBV7-9|NA|NA|TRBJ2-5
TGTGCCAGCAGCTTATTAGGGACTCAAGAGCCCCAGTACTTC
CASSLLGTQEPQYF
>TRBV4-2|NA|few|TRBJ2-7
TGTGCCAGCAGCCAAGACCGGGACTCCCTTCTCTTC
CASSQDRDSLLF
>TRBV4-2|TRBD1|NA|TRBJ2-1
TGTGCCAGCAGGACGGCAGGGGGCGGAAATGAGCAGTTCTTC
CASRTAGGGNEQFF
>TRBV7-9|NA|NA|TRBJ2-2
TGTGCCAGCAGCCTTTACCGATTGAACACCGGGGAGCTGTTTTTT
CASSLYRLNTGELFF
>TRBV12-3/TRBV12-4|NA|NA|TRBJ1-4
TGTGCCAGCACAGTTACCCCTTTGGCAGGTCCGATTTTT
CASTVTPLAGPIF
>TRBV10-3|TRBD2|few|TRBJ2-7
TGTGCCATCAGTGAGGGACTAGCAAAATACTCCTACGAGCAGTACTTC
CAISEGLAKYSYEQYF
>TRBV2|NA|few|TRBJ1-6
TGTGCCAGCAGGAAGGCGCTGAATTCACCCCTCCACTTT
CASRKALNSPLHF
>TRBV6-5|TRBD1|NA|TRBJ1-2
TGTGCCAGCAGTTACACCGGGACAGGGGGTCGCTATGGCTACACCTTC
CASSYTGTGGRYGYTF
>TRBV12-3/TRBV12-4|TRBD1|NA|TRBJ2-7
TGTGCCAGCAGCCACACAGGGGGCGAGCAGTACTTC
CASSHTGGEQYF
>TRBV9|TRBD1|few|TRBJ2-1
TGTGCCAGCAGCAAAGTGGGACAGGGGGGCAATGAGCAGTTCTTC
CASSKVGQGGNEQFF
>TRBV3-1|NA|NA|TRBJ2-2
TGTGCCGCTCTAGTTAGAGGCACCGGGGAGCTGTTTTTT
CAALVRGTGELFF
>TRBV7-2|NA|NA|TRBJ2-1
TGTGCCAGCATCCGCCCACAGGACAATGAGCAGTTCTTC
CASIRPQDNEQFF
>TRBV24-1|TRBD2|many|TRBJ2-1
TGTGCCACCAGTGAGCCCCTAGCGGGCGGAGGGCAGTTCTTC
CATSEPLAGGGQFF
>TRBV5-1|NA|NA|TRBJ2-7
TGCGCCAGCAGCTTGGCAGGGGGGACTGGTTACTACGAGCAGTACTTC
CASSLAGGTGYYEQYF
>TRBV29-1|NA|NA|TRBJ2-7
TGCAGCGTCGAGGGCCACCCAGGGGAGGGGTACGAGCAGTACTTC
CSVEGHPGEGYEQYF
>TRBV5-1|TRBD2|many|TRBJ2-7
TGCGCCAGCAGCTTGGCTGGACTAGGAGATGAGCAGTACTTC
CASSLAGLGDEQYF
>TRBV5-1|NA|many|TRBJ1-5
TGCGCCAGCAGGGACAGCGAGAATCAGCCCCAGCATTTT
CASRDSENQPQHF
>TRBV15|NA|NA|TRBJ1-6
TGTGCCACCAGCAGAGGTCAGGGAGGGAATTCACCCCTCCACTTT
CATSRGQGGNSPLHF
>TRBV27|TRBD2|NA|TRBJ2-3
TGTGCCAGCAGTTTATCGATAAGAGGGCGTAGGCTAGCGGGCCCTGATACGCAGTATTTT
CASSLSIRGRRLAGPDTQYF
>TRBV29-1|TRBD1|many|TRBJ2-1
TGCAGCGTTGGATTCCGGGACAGGGCATACAATGAGCAGTTCTTC
CSVGFRDRAYNEQFF
>TRBV11-2|NA|many|TRBJ1-1
TGTGCCAGCAGCTTTCCACTGAACACTGAAGCTTTCTTT
CASSFPLNTEAFF
>TRBV3-1|NA|NA|TRBJ2-7
TGTGCCAGCAGCCAACAGGGGCGCAGCTCCTACGAGCAGTACTTC
CASSQQGRSSYEQYF
>TRBV4-2|TRBD2|NA|TRBJ2-5
TGTGCCAGCAGCCAAGAAAGACGGGGGGGCCCCGGGACCCAGTACTTC
CASSQERRGGPGTQYF
>TRBV6-5|NA|NA|TRBJ2-7
TGTGCCAGCAGTTATACGCCCGGAAGCTACGAGCAGTACTTC
CASSYTPGSYEQYF
>TRBV5-1|NA|many|TRBJ2-5
TGCGCCAGCAGCTTCCCCGGGAGCCAAGAGACCCAGTACTTC
CASSFPGSQETQYF
>TRBV4-1|NA|NA|TRBJ1-2
TGCGCCAGCAGCCGTCCAGGGCCAGGTGGCTACACCTTC
CASSRPGPGGYTF
>TRBV5-1|TRBD1|many|TRBJ1-1
TGCGCCAGCAGCTTTAGCGAACAGGGGAGGAACACTGAAGCTTTCTTT
CASSFSEQGRNTEAFF
>TRBV4-1|NA|once|TRBJ1-4
TGCGCCAGCAGCCAAGACTTGGGGCGCCGAGGTGTGAATGAAAAACTGTTTTTT
CASSQDLGRRGVNEKLFF
>TRBV5-1|TRBD2|NA|TRBJ2-1
TGCGCCAGCAGCTCAACCGGGACTAGCGATGAGCAGTTCTTC
CASSSTGTSDEQFF
>TRBV20-1|TRBD1|NA|TRBJ2-3
TGCAGTGCTTTATCGGACAGGGTAGGCGCAGATACGCAGTTTTTT
CSALSDRVGADTQFF
>TRBV5-1|TRBD1|many|TRBJ2-5
TGCGCCAGCAGCTTGGTTCCGGGACAGGGGACTGGAGAGACCCAGTACTTC
CASSLVPGQGTGETQYF
>TRBV10-3|TRBD2|many|TRBJ2-1
TGTGCCATCAGTGATTTGCGGGGGGGAAATGAGCAGTTCTTC
CAISDLRGGNEQFF
>TRBV21-1|NA|many|TRBJ2-3
TGTGCCAGCAGCGAGCGACTAGCGGGGGGAGATACGCAGTATTTT
CASSERLAGGDTQYF
>TRBV10-3|NA|many|TRBJ2-5
TGTGCCATCAGTGAGTCCGTGGCAGGGATGGAGACCCAGTACTTC
CAISESVAGMETQYF
>TRBV29-1|NA|NA|TRBJ2-7
TGCAGCGCCGGGGGTGGGATCCCCGGCTACGAGCAGTACTTC
CSAGGGIPGYEQYF
>TRBV11-2|NA|NA|TRBJ2-2
TGTGCCAGCAGCTTAGTGGGCAACATCGACACCGGGGAGCTGTTTTTT
CASSLVGNIDTGELFF
>TRBV7-9|NA|many|TRBJ1-5
TGTGCCAGCAGCTTAGGGAGGGGGGATCGTTCCCAGCATTTT
CASSLGRGDRSQHF
>TRBV29-1|TRBD2|NA|TRBJ2-1
TGCAGCGTTAGTGGACTAGTTTCCTACAATGAGCAGTTCTTC
CSVSGLVSYNEQFF
>TRBV13|TRBD1|few|TRBJ2-3
TGTGCCAGCAGCTTGACTTTGACAGGGGCCAGGGATACGCAGTATTTT
CASSLTLTGARDTQYF
>TRBV6-2/TRBV6-3|NA|NA|TRBJ2-1
TGTGCCAGCAGTTCTTTTGGGGAGCAGTTCTTC
CASSSFGEQFF